This TCR beta chain was found in a study of long-term antiretroviral therapy in people with HIV. Roughly 1-11 million cryopreserved PBMC were held in samples before DNA extraction. With respect to this clone: The antigen remains undetermined.

General study points: Repertoire dominance by clones expanded before ART was seen at all time points.

Trimming took 0 bases from V and 1 from J; bases not matched to a gene: 1. The CDR3 is 14 residues long. Germline V gene sequence: CDR1 SGHRS, CDR2 YFSETQ. A v3.0 immunoSEQ assay was performed at survey level. Produced via immunoSEQ multiplex PCR; TCRdb's table is partial and in-frame only. The sample contains approximately 26,000 clones, around 90% of which appear only once. The rearrangement joins TRBV5-1 to TRBJ2-7; 7 bases are a match to TRBD2. The TCR comes from a woman in her late teens or twenties with HIV. The starting material was unsorted PBMCs, obtained 1.8 years after starting antiretroviral therapy. The CDR3 here is CASSLGGGSYEQYF. CDR3 DNA sequence: TGCGCCAGCAGCTTGGGGGGGGGTTCCTACGAGCAGTACTTC.